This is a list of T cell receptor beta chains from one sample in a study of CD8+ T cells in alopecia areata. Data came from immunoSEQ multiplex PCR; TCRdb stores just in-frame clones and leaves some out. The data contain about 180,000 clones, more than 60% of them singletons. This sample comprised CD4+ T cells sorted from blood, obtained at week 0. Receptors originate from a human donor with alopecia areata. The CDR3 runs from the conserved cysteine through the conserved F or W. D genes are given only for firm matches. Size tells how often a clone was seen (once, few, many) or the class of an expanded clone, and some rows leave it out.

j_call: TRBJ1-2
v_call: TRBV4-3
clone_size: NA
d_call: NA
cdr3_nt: TGCGCCAGCAGCCAAGACAAGGAAACCTACTATGGCTACACCTTC
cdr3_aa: CASSQDKETYYGYTF

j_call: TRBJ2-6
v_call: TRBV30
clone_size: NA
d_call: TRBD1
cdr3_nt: TGTGCCTGGATTACAGGGGTATATCCTGGGAGTTCTGGGGCCAACGTCCTGACTTTC
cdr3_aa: CAWITGVYPGSSGANVLTF

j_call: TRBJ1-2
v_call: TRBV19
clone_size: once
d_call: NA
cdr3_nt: TGTGCCAGCCAGGCGTACTCAGCGAACTATGGCTACACCTTC
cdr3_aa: CASQAYSANYGYTF

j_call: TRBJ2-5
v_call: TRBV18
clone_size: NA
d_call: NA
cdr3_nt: TGTGCCAGCTCACCGCGGACACGAGGGGAGACCCAGTACTTC
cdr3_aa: CASSPRTRGETQYF

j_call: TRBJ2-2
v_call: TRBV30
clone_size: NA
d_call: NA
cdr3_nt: TGTGCCTGGAGTGTATCGGGCTCGAACACCGGGGAGCTGTTTTTT
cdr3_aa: CAWSVSGSNTGELFF

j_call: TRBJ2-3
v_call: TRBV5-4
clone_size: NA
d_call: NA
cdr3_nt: TGTGCCAGCAGCTTACCTCGGGGTAGAGAAGCAGATACGCAGTATTTT
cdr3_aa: CASSLPRGREADTQYF

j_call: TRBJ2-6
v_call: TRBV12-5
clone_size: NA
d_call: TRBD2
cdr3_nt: TGTGCTAGTGGTTTACCCCCACTAGCGACTGGGGCCAACGTCCTGACTTTC
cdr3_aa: CASGLPPLATGANVLTF

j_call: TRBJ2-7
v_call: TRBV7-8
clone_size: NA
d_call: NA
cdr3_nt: TGTGCCAGCAGCTTAGCCCCGGACAACCCCTACGAGCAGTACTTC
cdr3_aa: CASSLAPDNPYEQYF

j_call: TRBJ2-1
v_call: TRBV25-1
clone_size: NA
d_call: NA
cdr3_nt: TGTGCCAGCAGTGAGCCTTACAGGGTAGAGCAGTTCTTC
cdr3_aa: CASSEPYRVEQFF

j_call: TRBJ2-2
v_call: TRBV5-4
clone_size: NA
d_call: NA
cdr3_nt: TGTGCCAGCAACCCAAGGGGTGCCGGGGAGCTGTTTTTT
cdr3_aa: CASNPRGAGELFF

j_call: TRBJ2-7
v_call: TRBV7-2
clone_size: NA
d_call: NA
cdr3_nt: TGTGCCAGCAGCCTTACTGGGGGCCCTTCCTACGAGCAGTACTTC
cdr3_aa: CASSLTGGPSYEQYF

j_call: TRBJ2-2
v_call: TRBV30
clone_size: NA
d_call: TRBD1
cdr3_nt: TGTGCCTGGAGTATAACAGGGGGAATCGGGGAGCTGTTTTTT
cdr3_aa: CAWSITGGIGELFF

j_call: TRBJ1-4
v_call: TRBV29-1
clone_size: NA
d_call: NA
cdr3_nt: TGCAGCGCCGGGCCAGGCTATGAAAAACTGTTTTTT
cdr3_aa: CSAGPGYEKLFF

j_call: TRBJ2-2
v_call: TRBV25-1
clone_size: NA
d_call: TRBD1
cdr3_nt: TGTGCCAGCACACCTCCGGGACAGGGTACCGGGGAGCTGTTTTTT
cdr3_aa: CASTPPGQGTGELFF

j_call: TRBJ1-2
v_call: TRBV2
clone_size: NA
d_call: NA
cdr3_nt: TGTGCCAGCAGTGGCCAAACCTATGGCTACACCTTC
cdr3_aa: CASSGQTYGYTF

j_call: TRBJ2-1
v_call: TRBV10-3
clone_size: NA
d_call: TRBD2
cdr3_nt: TGTGCCATCAGGGAGCTGCCGGGGGGGAAATACAATGAGCAGTTCTTC
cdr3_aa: CAIRELPGGKYNEQFF

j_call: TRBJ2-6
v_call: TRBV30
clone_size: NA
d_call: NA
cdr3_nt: TGTGCCTGGAGTTACAGGGTCTCTGGGGCCAACGTCCTGACTTTC
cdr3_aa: CAWSYRVSGANVLTF

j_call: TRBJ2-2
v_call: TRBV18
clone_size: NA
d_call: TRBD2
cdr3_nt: TGTGCCAGCTCACCACCGTCTGACGGGAGGCGGGAGCTGTTTTTT
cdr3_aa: CASSPPSDGRRELFF

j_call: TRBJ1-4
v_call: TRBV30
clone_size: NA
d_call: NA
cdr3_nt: TGTGCCTCCTCCCCCCGAGGGAACGAAAAACTGTTTTTT
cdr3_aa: CASSPRGNEKLFF

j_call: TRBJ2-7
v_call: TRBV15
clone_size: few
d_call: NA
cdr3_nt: TGTGCCACCAGCAGAGATGGGGGGTTATCCTACGAGCAGTACTTC
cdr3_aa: CATSRDGGLSYEQYF

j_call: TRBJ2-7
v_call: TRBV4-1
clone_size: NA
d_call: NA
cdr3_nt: TGCGCCAGCAGCCAAGCGGGGCGCGGGTACGAGCAGTACTTC
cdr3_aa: CASSQAGRGYEQYF

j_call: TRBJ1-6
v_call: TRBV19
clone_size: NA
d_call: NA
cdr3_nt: TGTGCCAGTAGTATTGGATATAATTCACCCCTCCACTTT
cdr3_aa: CASSIGYNSPLHF

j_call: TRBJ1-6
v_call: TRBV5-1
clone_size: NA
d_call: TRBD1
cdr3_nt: TGCGCCAGCAGCCCGACAGGGGAAGAGGGTTCACCCCTCCACTTT
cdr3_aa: CASSPTGEEGSPLHF

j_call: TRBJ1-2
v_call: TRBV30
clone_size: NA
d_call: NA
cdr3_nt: TGTGCCTGGAGCCTTCCGGGGTCGCGGGGCTACACCTTC
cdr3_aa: CAWSLPGSRGYTF

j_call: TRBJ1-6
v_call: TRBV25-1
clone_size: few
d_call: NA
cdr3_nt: TGTGCCAGCAGTGGAGACAGGAGGGTCTACTTT
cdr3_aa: CASSGDRRVYF

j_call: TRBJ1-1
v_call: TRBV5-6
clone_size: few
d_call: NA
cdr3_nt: TGTGCCAGCAGCTCCGCCACCCAGTTCAACACTGAAGCTTTCTTT
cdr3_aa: CASSSATQFNTEAFF

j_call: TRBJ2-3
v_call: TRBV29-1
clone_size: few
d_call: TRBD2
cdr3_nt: TGCAGCGTTGAATCATCTAGCGGGGGGTCTAGTGCTACGCAGTATTTT
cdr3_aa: CSVESSSGGSSATQYF

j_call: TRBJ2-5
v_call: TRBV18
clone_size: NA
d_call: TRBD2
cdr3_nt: TGTGCCAGCTCACTTAACGGACTAGCCCAGGAGACCCAGTACTTC
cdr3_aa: CASSLNGLAQETQYF

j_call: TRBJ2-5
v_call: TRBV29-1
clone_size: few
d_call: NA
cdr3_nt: TGCAGCGGATCGGGACTCCTGGAGACCCAGTACTTC
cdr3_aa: CSGSGLLETQYF

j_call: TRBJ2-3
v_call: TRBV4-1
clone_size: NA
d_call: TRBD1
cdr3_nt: TGCGCCAGCAGCCAACGTGGCAGGGGGCCCACAGATACGCAGTATTTT
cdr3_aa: CASSQRGRGPTDTQYF

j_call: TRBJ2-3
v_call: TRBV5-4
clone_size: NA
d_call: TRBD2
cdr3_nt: TGTGCCAGCAGAAAGGGACTAGCGGGGGCTAGCACAGATACGCAGTATTTT
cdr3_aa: CASRKGLAGASTDTQYF

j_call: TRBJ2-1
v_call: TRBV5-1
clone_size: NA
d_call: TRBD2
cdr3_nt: TGCGCCAGCAGCTTGGCCTACTCGGGTCAGCGGGGCTCCTACAATGAGCAGTTCTTC
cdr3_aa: CASSLAYSGQRGSYNEQFF

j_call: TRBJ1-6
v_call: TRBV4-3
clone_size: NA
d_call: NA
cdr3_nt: TGCGCCAGCAGCCTTGGTTGGGGTGGGCCCTCTCCCCTCCACTTT
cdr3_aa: CASSLGWGGPSPLHF

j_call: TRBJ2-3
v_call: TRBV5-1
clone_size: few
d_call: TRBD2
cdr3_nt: TGCGCCAGCAGCGCAGGGACTAGCGGGAGTGTAGGTACGCAGTATTTT
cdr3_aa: CASSAGTSGSVGTQYF

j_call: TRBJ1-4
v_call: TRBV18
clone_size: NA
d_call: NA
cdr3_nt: TGTGCCAGCTCACCAGGGTTGGATGAAAAACTGTTTTTT
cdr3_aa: CASSPGLDEKLFF

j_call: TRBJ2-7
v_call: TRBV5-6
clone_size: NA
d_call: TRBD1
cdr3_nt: TGTGCCAGCAGCACCCTAGGGACAGGGGCCTACGAGCAGTACTTC
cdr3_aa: CASSTLGTGAYEQYF

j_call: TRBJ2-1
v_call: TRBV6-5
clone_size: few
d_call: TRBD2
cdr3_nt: TGTGCCAGCAGAGGGACTAGCGACTACAATGAGCAGTTCTTC
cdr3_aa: CASRGTSDYNEQFF

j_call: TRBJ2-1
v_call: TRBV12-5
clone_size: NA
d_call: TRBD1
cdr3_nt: TGTGCTAGTGGTCCCTTACCCGACAGGGCTGTCAATGAGCAGTTCTTC
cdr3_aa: CASGPLPDRAVNEQFF

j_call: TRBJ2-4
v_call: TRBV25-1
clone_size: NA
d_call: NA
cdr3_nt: TGTGCCAGCATGCTGGGGGGACTGGGTATAGTCCCCAAAAACATTCAGTACTTC
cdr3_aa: CASMLGGLGIVPKNIQYF